Below are 30 T cell receptor beta chains sequenced from a single sample in a study of blood T cell repertoires in COVID-19. TCRdb keeps only in-frame clones here, not all; method: immunoSEQ multiplex PCR. The sample records 250,000 to 350,000 clones, roughly nine tenths being singletons. Sequenced material: peripheral blood. Source of these receptors: a woman between 45 and 65 years old who had recovered from COVID-19.

CDR3 region: CASSLIGSNTGELFF. CDR3 nucleotide sequence: TGTGCCAGCAGCTTAATCGGGTCGAACACCGGGGAGCTGTTTTTT. The V and J genes are TRBV11-3 and TRBJ2-2; no clear D gene. V dropped 2 bases and J dropped 0 bases, with 7 bases sitting between them. CDR1 is SGHNT and CDR2 is YENEEA in the germline V gene. This CDR3 has 15 residues.

This sequence joins TRBV7-3 and TRBJ1-5; no reliable D call. The length of the CDR3 is 16 residues. Between the trimmed V and J ends, which lost 1 base and 0 bases, there was a span of 10 bases. From germline, CDR1 is SGHTA and CDR2 FQGTGA. The CDR3 reads CASSLRPPNSNQPQHF. For the CDR3, the DNA is TGTGCCAGCAGCTTAAGGCCACCGAATAGCAATCAGCCCCAGCATTTT.

This clone has only one observation. V gene TRBV9 combines with J gene TRBJ1-6; D gene uncertain. The CDR3 is 16 residues long. Germline V lookup: CDR1 SGDLS, CDR2 YYNGEE. V was trimmed by 2 bases and J by 0 bases, leaving 9 bases between them. Here the CDR3 DNA reads TGTGCCAGCAGCGTCACAGAGAGCTCCTATAATTCACCCCTCCACTTT. Its protein product is CASSVTESSYNSPLHF. Together with reference TRBV9 and TRBJ1-6, the CDR3 gives the full variable domain: DSGVTQTPKHLITATGQRVTLRCSPRSGDLSVYWYQQSLDQGLQFLIQYYNGEERAKGNILERFSAQQFPDLHSELNLSSLELGDSALYFCASSVTESSYNSPLHFGNGTRLTVT.

The chain couples TRBV19 to TRBJ2-3; 8 bases agree with TRBD1. There are 16 residues in the CDR3. Trimming took 1 base from V and 6 from J; bases not matched to a gene: 9. Germline CDR1 and CDR2: LNHDA and SQIVND (reference sequence). CDR3 sequence: CASSIGTGQGGDTQYF. The CDR3 DNA sequence: TGTGCCAGTAGTATAGGAACCGGACAGGGAGGCGATACGCAGTATTTT.

This clone was seen many times. This chain connects TRBV7-2 to TRBJ2-7; 7 bases match TRBD2. Looked up from germline, CDR1 is SGHTA and CDR2 is FQGNSA. The CDR3 is 17 residues long. Trimming at V came to 5 bases and at J to 5 bases, leaving 18 bases not matched to a gene. The CDR3 reads CASSPFMAGVPRHEQYF. CDR3 nucleotide sequence: TGTGCCAGCAGCCCCTTTATGGCGGGAGTACCGAGGCACGAGCAGTACTTC.

A single count supports this clone. J is TRBJ1-2 and V is TRBV27; 9 bases line up with TRBD1. The CDR3 has 14 residues. Germline V CDR1 and CDR2: MNHEY, SMNVEV (reference sequence). J lost 6 bases, V lost 5 bases, and 7 bases had no gene match. The CDR3 loop reads CASSVQGALDGYTF. DNA for the CDR3: TGTGCCAGCAGTGTACAGGGGGCTCTCGATGGCTACACCTTC.

This sequence joins TRBV6-5 and TRBJ2-7; a weak D match, TRBD2 (5 bases). The ends were cut back, 7 bases at V and 1 base at J, with 17 bases in the middle. CDR1 and CDR2 (germline): MNHEY, SVGAGI. The CDR3 spans 15 residues. The CDR3 spells CASKEYGVRSYEQYF. Written as DNA, the CDR3 is TGTGCCAGCAAGGAGTACGGGGTTAGATCCTACGAGCAGTACTTC.

The chain uses TRBV27 and TRBJ2-1, with 7 bases that match TRBD1. The CDR3 totals 15 residues. J was trimmed by 0 bases and V by 2 bases; bases with no gene match: 1. Germline V gives CDR1 MNHEY, CDR2 SMNVEV (reference sequence). The DNA for the CDR3 is TGTGCCAGCAGTTTAAGGACAGGCTCCTACAATGAGCAGTTCTTC. The encoded protein is CASSLRTGSYNEQFF.

V is TRBV7-2 and J is TRBJ2-3, with D hard to call. V lost 5 bases and J lost 1, with 16 bases in between. Germline V lookup: CDR1 SGHTA, CDR2 FQGNSA. This CDR3 is built from 16 residues. In DNA form, the CDR3 reads TGTGCCAGCAGCCCTTACAGCTGGCAGGGCACAGATACGCAGTATTTT. This encodes CASSPYSWQGTDTQYF.

V usage is TRBV29-1 and J usage is TRBJ2-1; TRBD2 aligns across 11 bases. Trimming removed 5 bases from V and 5 bases from J; junction bases left unmatched: 5. This CDR3 has 14 residues. The V gene's germline CDR1 is SQVTM and CDR2 ANQGSEA. CDR3: CSVYLAGGNNEQFF. The CDR3 DNA reads TGCAGCGTTTACCTAGCGGGAGGTAACAATGAGCAGTTCTTC.

This CDR3 reads CASRSAGNLNYGYTF. CDR3 nucleotide sequence: TGTGCCAGCAGATCGGCGGGGAACCTTAACTATGGCTACACCTTC. This sequence joins TRBV7-2 and TRBJ1-2, with D hard to call. V lost 6 bases and J lost 1, with 15 bases in between. CDR3 length: 15 amino acids. Germline assignment: CDR1 SGHTA and CDR2 FQGNSA.

This chain joins TRBV5-6 and TRBJ1-4; 7 bases are a match to TRBD1. In germline, CDR1 is SGHDT, CDR2 YYEEEE. Trimming took 3 bases from V and 10 from J; bases not matched to a gene: 9. This CDR3 has 14 residues. The CDR3 DNA reads as TGTGCCAGCAGCTGGTGGACAGGTGGCGGAAAACTGTTTTTT. This sequence encodes CASSWWTGGGKLFF.

The chain recombines TRBV6-7 with TRBJ1-1; 8 nucleotides line up with TRBD1. TRBV6-7 is an ORF, with its function uncertain. V lost 6 bases and J lost 5; bases outside the gene matches: 5. The CDR3 sequence is 13 residues long. CDR3 residues: CASRQTGVTEAFF. CDR3 bases: TGTGCCAGCAGGCAGACAGGGGTAACTGAAGCTTTCTTT.

The rearrangement joins TRBV7-2 to TRBJ2-7, with D possibly TRBD2 on 5 matching bases. Germline CDR1 SGHTA, CDR2 FQGNSA. V was pared by 3 bases and J by 4 bases, with 13 bases between. CDR3 size: 14 residues. The CDR3 is CASSFRRAAYEQYF. CDR3 DNA sequence: TGTGCCAGCAGCTTTAGGCGGGCGGCATACGAGCAGTACTTC.

V gene TRBV29-1 combines with J gene TRBJ1-2, with D possibly TRBD1 on 6 matching bases. The V and J ends lost 7 bases and 5 bases respectively, with 23 bases between them. CDR1 is SQVTM, CDR2 ANQGSEA, per germline. This CDR3 contains 15 residues. In DNA, the CDR3 is TGCAGCGGCCTGATTCTTGGTAGGGGGGGGTATGGCTACACCTTC. Amino acids: CSGLILGRGGYGYTF.

This clone came up a few times. This rearrangement joins TRBV6-5 to TRBJ2-1; perhaps TRBD1 as D (6 bases). Germline CDR1 is MNHEY and CDR2 is SVGAGI. The V gene lost 6 bases and the J gene lost 5 bases, with 14 bases spanning the gap. The CDR3 contains 14 residues. The DNA for the CDR3 is TGTGCCAGCAGCGCGAGGGGGAATGACAATGAGCAGTTCTTC. The encoded protein is CASSARGNDNEQFF.

V gene TRBV5-1 combines with J gene TRBJ1-2, with TRBD1 identical over 9 bases. The CDR3 is made up of 14 amino acids. The V and J ends lost 4 bases and 7 bases, in that order; junction bases with no gene match: 8. Germline-derived CDR1 and CDR2 are SGHRS and YFSETQ. CDR3 sequence reads: CASSPGQGTGGYTF. The CDR3 DNA is TGCGCCAGCAGCCCGGGACAGGGCACGGGTGGCTACACCTTC. Drawing the rest from reference TRBV5-1 and TRBJ1-2, the complete variable domain is KAGVTQTPRYLIKTRGQQVTLSCSPISGHRSVSWYQQTPGQGLQFLFEYFSETQRNKGNFPGRFSGRQFSNSRSEMNVSTLELGDSALYLCASSPGQGTGGYTFGSGTRLTVV.

CDR3 amino acids: CASRLTGGDYGYTF. The DNA of the CDR3 is TGTGCCAGCAGATTAACAGGGGGGGACTATGGCTACACCTTC. The J gene is TRBJ1-2, the V gene TRBV6-5; 8 bases line up with TRBD1. V shed 6 bases, J shed 3 bases, and the junction held 6 bases outside the gene matches. CDR3 length: 14 amino acids. Per the germline V gene, CDR1 is MNHEY and CDR2 is SVGAGI.

The V gene is TRBV6-5, the J gene TRBJ1-2, with a weak D call TRBD1 (5 bases). The CDR3 consists of 14 residues. CDR1 is MNHEY and CDR2 is SVGAGI in the germline V gene. V was pared by 7 bases and J by 5 bases, with 17 bases between. Here the CDR3 reads CASTGPAPYYGYTF. The CDR3 DNA reads TGTGCCAGCACAGGGCCCGCCCCGTATTATGGCTACACCTTC.

This clone occurred a few times. V and J are TRBV4-1 and TRBJ1-2; D unresolved. The CDR3 sequence is 12 residues long. The V end lost 5 bases, the J end lost 8 bases, and 12 bases lay between the germline ends. Germline values: CDR1 MGHRA, CDR2 YSYEKL. The CDR3: CASSSYSGGYTF. DNA for the CDR3: TGCGCCAGCAGCTCCTACTCGGGGGGCTACACCTTC.

The rearrangement uses TRBV4-3 and TRBJ1-1; no clear D. Germline V gene data show CDR1 as LGHNA and CDR2 as YSLEER. CDR3 length: 14 amino acids. Trimming stripped 3 bases from V and 3 bases from J, with 11 bases between. CDR3 sequence: CASSHQLQHTEAFF. The CDR3 DNA reads TGCGCCAGCAGCCATCAGTTACAGCACACTGAAGCTTTCTTT.

The chain's CDR3 is CASSLGFSSYEQYF. For the CDR3, the DNA is TGTGCCAGCAGCTTAGGCTTTAGCTCCTACGAGCAGTACTTC. The chain combines TRBV11-2 with TRBJ2-7; D unresolved. Germline CDR1 SGHAT, CDR2 FQNNGV. This CDR3 is 14 amino acids long. V dropped 1 base and J dropped 0 bases, with 7 bases sitting between them.

The J gene is TRBJ2-1, the V gene TRBV11-3, with 8 bases identical to TRBD2. This CDR3 has 14 residues. V gave up 5 bases and J gave up 6 bases; unmatched junction bases: 6. The germline V gene encodes CDR1 SGHNT and CDR2 YENEEA. In DNA form, the CDR3 reads TGTGCCAGCAGCCCTCCGGGGGGGGGCAATGAGCAGTTCTTC. It translates to CASSPPGGGNEQFF. The variable domain in full, completed from reference TRBV11-3 and TRBJ2-1, reads EAGVVQSPRYKIIEKKQPVAFWCNPISGHNTLYWYLQNLGQGPELLIRYENEEAVDDSQLPKDRFSAERLKGVDSTLKIQPAELGDSAVYLCASSPPGGGNEQFFGPGTRLTVL.

V gene TRBV2 combines with J gene TRBJ2-3, with 11 bases identical to TRBD2. The V segment lost 6 bases and the J segment 6 bases; nucleotides outside the gene matches: 8. CDR1 is SNHLY and CDR2 is FYNNEI in the germline V gene. The CDR3 has 15 residues. CDR3 sequence reads: CASRTVTSGVDTQYF. CDR3 nucleotides: TGTGCCAGCAGGACGGTGACTAGCGGGGTTGATACGCAGTATTTT.

This clone was detected once. The chain couples TRBV5-5 to TRBJ2-7; perhaps TRBD1 as D (5 bases). V shed 5 bases and J shed 0 bases, with 15 bases lying between them. Germline V gene lookup returns CDR1 SGHKS and CDR2 YYEKEE (reference sequence). The CDR3 has 15 residues. CDR3 DNA sequence: TGTGCCAGCAGACCACAGGTCCACAGCTCCTACGAGCAGTACTTC. Translated: CASRPQVHSSYEQYF.

The genes are TRBV27 and TRBJ2-7; TRBD1 matches at 7 bases. Germline lookup yields CDR1 MNHEY and CDR2 SMNVEV (reference sequence). V lost 3 bases and J lost 0; bases outside the gene matches: 5. The CDR3 spans 15 residues. CDR3 nucleotide sequence: TGTGCCAGCAGTTTGATAGGGACAGACTCCTACGAGCAGTACTTC. Encoded protein: CASSLIGTDSYEQYF.

The chain carries TRBV5-4 and TRBJ1-2; D not resolved. The CDR3 has 15 amino acids. V was cut by 4 bases and J by 1 base, with 14 bases left in between. Germline lookup yields CDR1 SGHNT and CDR2 YYREEE (reference sequence). The chain's CDR3 is CASSLFGRDNYGYTF. CDR3 in DNA: TGTGCCAGCAGCCTCTTTGGGCGCGATAACTATGGCTACACCTTC.

The chain employs TRBV3-1 (or the pseudogene TRBV3-2) and TRBJ2-1, with D tentatively TRBD1 (5 bases). The CDR3 has 14 amino acids. CDR1 and CDR2 from the germline V gene are LGHDT and YNNKEL (reference sequence). Trimming removed 4 bases at V and 7 bases at J, with 14 bases between. CDR3 DNA sequence: TGTGCCAGCAGCCTACAAGCCAGGGATAATGAGCAGTTCTTC. The encoded protein is CASSLQARDNEQFF.

The chain is built from TRBV5-6 and TRBJ1-2; the D gene is possibly TRBD1 (5 bases). V shed 5 bases and J shed 8 bases, with 22 bases lying between them. The CDR3 has 15 residues. The germline V gene has CDR1 SGHDT and CDR2 YYEEEE. The CDR3 sequence is CASRLIVGRVSGYTF. The CDR3 nucleotides are TGTGCCAGCAGGCTTATTGTTGGCAGGGTGAGCGGCTACACCTTC.

The chain carries TRBV7-2 and TRBJ1-1; weak D call: TRBD1 (5 bases). This CDR3 region has 13 residues. CDR1 SGHTA and CDR2 FQGNSA come from the germline V gene. V lost 5 bases and J 4 bases, leaving 11 bases between the germline ends. The chain's CDR3 is CASSPREVTEAFF. CDR3 DNA sequence: TGTGCCAGCAGCCCCAGGGAGGTCACTGAAGCTTTCTTT.